This is a list of T cell receptor beta chains from one sample in a study of T-cell reconstitution after alpha-beta-depleted transplantation in children. TCRdb called the PCR reads again in MiXCR, with one record for every CDR3 protein. The repertoire includes about 200,000 distinct CDR3 sequences, 6.3% of them detected once, and 4.5% to 5.5% sits in the top ten. The source material was PBMCs, sampled before TCRalphabeta/CD19-depleted stem cell transplant. Receptors originate from a girl under three years old with combined immunodeficiency, due to receive a stem cell transplant. Each CDR3 is given with its conserved first and last residue. D genes are given only for firm matches. Rows give clone size only sometimes, using once, few, many, or a class for an expanded clone.

CAISEVGDEQFF	TGTGCCATCAGTGAAGTAGGGGATGAGCAGTTCTTC	.	TRBJ2-1	many	TRBV10-3
CSAREPSGPSYEQYF	TGCAGTGCTAGAGAACCTAGCGGTCCGTCCTACGAGCAGTACTTC	TRBD2	TRBJ2-7	.	TRBV20-1
CASSQDTRGFNGYTF	TGCGCCAGCAGCCAAGATACCAGGGGTTTTAACGGCTACACCTTC	.	TRBJ1-2	.	TRBV4-3
CASSQDVFVPDFEEKLFF	TGTGCCAGCAGCCAAGATGTCTTCGTTCCAGACTTCGAGGAAAAACTGTTTTTT	.	TRBJ1-4	.	TRBV14
CASSLVGNQPQHF	TGTGCCAGCAGCTTAGTGGGCAATCAGCCCCAGCATTTT	.	TRBJ1-5	many	TRBV7-8
CASSLPSTGNTGELFF	TGTGCCAGCAGCTTACCATCAACAGGGAACACCGGGGAGCTGTTTTTT	.	TRBJ2-2	many	TRBV11-1
CASSPGAGTKLYEQYF	TGTGCCAGCAGCCCGGGGGCCGGGACGAAGCTCTACGAGCAGTACTTC	.	TRBJ2-7	many	TRBV7-2
CAISESSGGTDGELFF	TGTGCCATCAGTGAGTCGAGTGGGGGGACGGACGGGGAGCTGTTTTTT	.	TRBJ2-2	.	TRBV10-3
CARGQGYEQYF	TGTGCCAGGGGACAGGGCTACGAGCAGTACTTC	TRBD1	TRBJ2-7	many	TRBV2
CASRPDTDTQYF	TGTGCCAGCAGGCCCGACACAGATACGCAGTATTTT	.	TRBJ2-3	many	TRBV27
CASSIRYGKNIQYF	TGTGCCAGTAGTATTCGGTACGGCAAAAACATTCAGTACTTC	.	TRBJ2-4	many	TRBV19
CASSPEVGQVADTQYF	TGCGCCAGCAGCCCCGAGGTAGGACAGGTGGCAGATACGCAGTATTTT	TRBD1	TRBJ2-3	.	TRBV5-1
CASSLPYTAYQETQYF	TGTGCCAGCAGCTTACCCTATACAGCGTACCAAGAGACCCAGTACTTC	.	TRBJ2-5	many	TRBV7-2
CASSVATEGLTEAFF	TGTGCCAGCAGCGTAGCTACAGAGGGTCTCACTGAAGCTTTCTTT	.	TRBJ1-1	many	TRBV9
CASSEPGGGTDTQYF	TGTGCCAGCAGTGAGCCAGGGGGGGGCACAGATACGCAGTATTTT	.	TRBJ2-3	many	TRBV12-3/TRBV12-4
CASSLGPAGGLILYEQYF	TGTGCCAGCAGCTTAGGGCCGGCGGGGGGGCTTATTTTGTACGAGCAGTACTTC	TRBD2	TRBJ2-7	.	TRBV7-2
CDSSLRTGGLYEQYF	TGTGACAGCAGTTTGCGCACAGGGGGCTTATACGAGCAGTACTTC	TRBD1	TRBJ2-7	.	TRBV7-2
CASSLKWALAGVTGELFF	TGTGCCAGCAGTCTCAAGTGGGCACTAGCGGGTGTTACCGGGGAGCTGTTTTTT	TRBD2	TRBJ2-2	many	TRBV4-2
CASRPPGRNEKLFF	TGTGCCAGCAGACCTCCGGGACGGAATGAAAAACTGTTTTTT	.	TRBJ1-4	many	TRBV28
CASSSGTNHYEQYF	TGTGCCAGCAGTAGCGGGACTAACCACTACGAGCAGTACTTC	TRBD2	TRBJ2-7	many	TRBV27
CASSIALGAFF	TGTGCCAGTAGTATCGCCCTGGGAGCTTTCTTT	.	TRBJ1-1	.	TRBV19
CASSGQGAVSTDTQYF	TGCGCCAGCAGCGGCCAGGGGGCGGTGAGCACAGATACGCAGTATTTT	TRBD1	TRBJ2-3	few	TRBV5-1
CASSIRRADTEAFF	TGTGCCAGTAGTATCAGGAGGGCGGATACTGAAGCTTTCTTT	.	TRBJ1-1	many	TRBV19
CSARDLYEQYF	TGCAGTGCTAGAGACCTCTACGAGCAGTACTTC	.	TRBJ2-7	many	TRBV20-1
CASSPFGTGYNSPLHF	TGTGCCAGCAGCCCTTTCGGGACAGGTTATAATTCACCCCTCCACTTT	TRBD1	TRBJ1-6	many	TRBV12-3/TRBV12-4
CASSFASGVYEQFF	TGTGCCAGCAGCTTCGCTAGCGGGGTCTATGAGCAGTTCTTC	TRBD2	TRBJ2-1	many	TRBV7-2
CASSPGTNTEAFF	TGTGCCAGCAGCCCGGGAACCAACACTGAAGCTTTCTTT	.	TRBJ1-1	.	TRBV9
CASSLGGAGYYNEQFF	TGTGCCAGCAGCTTAGGGGGAGCGGGGTATTACAATGAGCAGTTCTTC	TRBD2	TRBJ2-1	many	TRBV11-2
CASSVGAWESYEQYF	TGTGCCAGCAGCGTAGGGGCCTGGGAGAGTTACGAGCAGTACTTC	.	TRBJ2-7	many	TRBV9
CASSLLGLAGDEQFF	TGTGCCAGCAGTCTCCTGGGACTAGCGGGAGATGAGCAGTTCTTC	TRBD2	TRBJ2-1	many	TRBV12-3/TRBV12-4
CATSLPGGPDTQYF	TGTGCCACCTCCCTCCCGGGGGGTCCAGATACGCAGTATTTT	TRBD2	TRBJ2-3	many	TRBV24-1
CASSLEWAYEQYF	TGTGCCAGCAGCTTAGAATGGGCCTACGAGCAGTACTTC	.	TRBJ2-7	few	TRBV7-2
CASSWTPGENTEAFF	TGTGCCAGCAGTTGGACCCCCGGGGAGAACACTGAAGCTTTCTTT	.	TRBJ1-1	.	TRBV12-3/TRBV12-4
CASSPSGGIGSYEQYF	TGTGCCAGCAGCCCGTCGGGGGGGATCGGCTCCTACGAGCAGTACTTC	TRBD2	TRBJ2-7	many	TRBV7-9
CASRQQGGEQYF	TGTGCCAGCAGACAACAGGGGGGCGAGCAGTACTTC	TRBD1	TRBJ2-7	many	TRBV3-1
CASGWKGQQNTEAFF	TGTGCTAGTGGTTGGAAGGGACAGCAGAACACTGAAGCTTTCTTT	TRBD1	TRBJ1-1	many	TRBV12-5
CASSVETGPYNEQFF	TGTGCCAGCAGCGTAGAGACAGGGCCCTACAATGAGCAGTTCTTC	TRBD1	TRBJ2-1	few	TRBV9
CASSSVLGRDRGRETQYF	TGTGCCAGCAGCTCCGTGTTAGGCCGGGACAGGGGTCGTGAGACCCAGTACTTC	TRBD1	TRBJ2-5	many	TRBV12-3/TRBV12-4
CASSYRALSYEQYF	TGTGCCAGCAGCTACAGGGCGCTCTCCTACGAGCAGTACTTC	.	TRBJ2-7	few	TRBV11-2
CASSHDQGTYEQYF	TGTGCCAGCAGCCATGATCAGGGGACCTACGAGCAGTACTTC	.	TRBJ2-7	many	TRBV4-2
CASSMVNDRPLEQYF	TGTGCCAGTAGTATGGTCAATGACAGACCCCTGGAGCAGTACTTC	.	TRBJ2-7	many	TRBV19
CASSYGYGVKTQYF	TGTGCCAGCAGTTACGGCTACGGGGTAAAGACCCAGTACTTC	.	TRBJ2-5	many	TRBV6-5
CATSETGQGMNTGELFF	TGTGCCACCAGTGAAACCGGACAGGGAATGAACACCGGGGAGCTGTTTTTT	TRBD1	TRBJ2-2	many	TRBV24-1
CASSSSDSPYKNIQYF	TGTGCCAGCAGCTCGTCGGACAGCCCGTACAAAAACATTCAGTACTTC	.	TRBJ2-4	few	TRBV7-9
CASSLVFSGVYEQYF	TGTGCCAGCAGCTTAGTCTTTAGCGGAGTCTACGAGCAGTACTTC	.	TRBJ2-7	many	TRBV7-2
CASSPPLPQETQYF	TGTGCCAGCAGCCCCCCCCTGCCTCAAGAGACCCAGTACTTC	.	TRBJ2-5	many	TRBV12-3/TRBV12-4
CASSIGPRGHYEQYF	TGTGCCAGTAGTATAGGCCCCAGGGGGCACTACGAGCAGTACTTC	TRBD1	TRBJ2-7	few	TRBV19
CATSRDKGAFNEQFF	TGTGCCACCAGCAGAGATAAGGGGGCGTTTAATGAGCAGTTCTTC	TRBD1	TRBJ2-1	many	TRBV15
CASSLSGTNTEAFF	TGTGCCAGCAGTTTATCGGGTACGAACACTGAAGCTTTCTTT	.	TRBJ1-1	many	TRBV12-3/TRBV12-4